The 14 T cell receptor beta chains reported below all come from one sample, sequenced in a study of shared clonotypes between healthy human individuals. The repertoire was sequenced with immunoSEQ multiplex PCR; TCRdb's copy has only in-frame clones and lacks some. This table has some 1 million clones, around four fifths appearing once. Specimen: memory CD4+ T cells sorted from blood. Subset specified: CD45RA-negative fraction. The receptor source for this set is a man younger than 30 in good health.

This chain connects TRBV6-6 to TRBJ1-1; D gene ambiguous. The V and J ends lost 7 bases and 0 bases respectively, with 0 bases between them. The CDR3 loop spans 10 amino acids. Germline loops: CDR1 MNHNY, CDR2 SVGAGI (reference sequence). CDR3 nucleotides: TGTGCCAGCATGAACACTGAAGCTTTCTTT. Its translation is CASMNTEAFF.

As for this clone: This sample includes further DNA sequences coding for the same CDR3. The chain is built from TRBV11-2 and TRBJ2-1, with D possibly matching TRBD2 (5 bases). CDR1 SGHAT and CDR2 FQNNGV come from the germline V gene. CDR3 size: 13 residues. V gave up 1 base and J gave up 5 bases, with 6 bases separating them. CDR3 bases: TGTGCCAGCAGCTTAGGGAGGAACAATGAGCAGTTCTTC. Its translation: CASSLGRNNEQFF.

The chain is built from TRBV4-2 and TRBJ2-1; TRBD2 aligns across 9 bases. The J segment lost 8 bases and the V segment lost 5 bases, leaving 10 bases of the junction unmatched. The CDR3 consists of 15 residues. Germline CDR1 and CDR2: LGHNA and YNFKEQ. This CDR3 is CASSSPPGLAYEQFF. CDR3 nucleotides: TGTGCCAGCAGCTCCCCCCCCGGACTAGCGTATGAGCAGTTCTTC.

In the case of this clone: Other DNA sequences in this specimen translate into the identical CDR3. This chain uses TRBV5-1 with TRBJ1-2; 11 positions agree with TRBD1. CDR1 SGHRS and CDR2 YFSETQ come from the germline V gene. The V and J ends lost 4 bases and 2 bases, in that order; junction bases with no gene match: 1. This CDR3 comprises 14 residues. The CDR3 DNA is TGCGCCAGCAGCCGGGACAGGGGGAACTATGGCTACACCTTC. Its translation: CASSRDRGNYGYTF.

This chain joins TRBV18 and TRBJ2-5; 11 nucleotides align to TRBD1. Germline V gene lookup returns CDR1 KGHSH and CDR2 LQKENI. J gave up 4 bases and V 4 bases, and 2 bases lay outside the gene matches. The CDR3 covers 14 residues. In DNA, the CDR3 is TGTGCCAGCTCACTGGGGACAGGGGGAGAGACCCAGTACTTC. Translation gives CASSLGTGGETQYF. Variable domain in full (rest from reference TRBV18 and TRBJ2-5): NAGVMQNPRHLVRRRGQEARLRCSPMKGHSHVYWYRQLPEEGLKFMVYLQKENIIDESGMPKERFSAEFPKEGPSILRIQQVVRGDSAAYFCASSLGTGGETQYFGPGTRLLVL.

The CDR3: CASSPHPAGGTDTQYF. In DNA form, the CDR3 reads TGTGCCAGCAGTCCCCACCCGGCGGGGGGCACAGATACGCAGTATTTT. The chain carries TRBV27 and TRBJ2-3; 7 bases map to TRBD2. CDR3 size: 16 residues. V shed 5 bases, J shed 1 base, and the junction held 9 bases outside the gene matches. CDR1 is MNHEY, CDR2 SMNVEV, per germline (reference sequence).

This clone turned up a few times. The chain recombines TRBV7-2 with TRBJ2-5; D call uncertain. The CDR3 covers 12 residues. The V end lost 5 bases, the J end lost 5 bases, and 9 bases lay between the germline ends. Germline lookup yields CDR1 SGHTA and CDR2 FQGNSA. CDR3 loop: CASSPSAETQYF. Written as DNA, the CDR3 is TGTGCCAGCAGCCCCAGTGCGGAGACCCAGTACTTC.

This clone was detected once. J is TRBJ2-1 and V is TRBV5-5; the D gene could be TRBD1 or TRBD2 (5 bases each). The V end lost 4 bases, the J end lost 0 bases, and 14 bases lay between the germline ends. Germline assignment: CDR1 SGHKS and CDR2 YYEKEE (reference sequence). The CDR3 is 16 amino acids. Here the CDR3 DNA reads TGTGCCAGCAGCCCTACAGTGGGGGTCTCCTACAATGAGCAGTTCTTC. This gives the protein CASSPTVGVSYNEQFF.

This rearrangement joins TRBV9 to TRBJ2-2; D is perhaps TRBD2 (6 bases). Trimming left V 2 bases short and J 3 bases short, with 11 bases between. Germline V gene lookup returns CDR1 SGDLS and CDR2 YYNGEE. This CDR3 has 15 residues. CDR3 nucleotide sequence: TGTGCCAGCAGCGTCGGCGGGACGGACACCGGGGAGCTGTTTTTT. Its translation is CASSVGGTDTGELFF. Supplemented by reference TRBV9 and TRBJ2-2, the full variable domain reads DSGVTQTPKHLITATGQRVTLRCSPRSGDLSVYWYQQSLDQGLQFLIQYYNGEERAKGNILERFSAQQFPDLHSELNLSSLELGDSALYFCASSVGGTDTGELFFGEGSRLTVL.

The chain joins TRBV9 to TRBJ2-5, with no clear D. The length of the CDR3 is 15 residues. The germline V gene has CDR1 SGDLS and CDR2 YYNGEE. Trimming removed 0 bases at V and 1 base at J, with 10 bases between. CDR3 DNA sequence: TGTGCCAGCAGCGTAGGGCAACCGTTCCAAGAGACCCAGTACTTC. Translating gives CASSVGQPFQETQYF.

The chain employs TRBV5-1 and TRBJ2-6, with a tentative D call TRBD2 (5 bases). From germline, CDR1 is SGHRS and CDR2 YFSETQ. The CDR3 contains 16 residues. The germline V and J ends were trimmed by 5 bases and 2 bases, with 14 bases remaining between them. The CDR3 DNA sequence: TGCGCCAGCAGGCCCCCGGTTAGCGCTGGGGCCAACGTCCTGACTTTC. Its protein is CASRPPVSAGANVLTF.

The V and J genes are TRBV11-2 and TRBJ2-1; 12 bases match TRBD2. Trimming at V came to 5 bases and at J to 4 bases, leaving 3 bases not matched to a gene. The CDR3 contains 15 residues. Germline V lookup: CDR1 SGHAT, CDR2 FQNNGV. CDR3 amino acids: CASSLTSGGYNEQFF. DNA of the CDR3: TGTGCCAGCAGCCTGACTAGCGGGGGTTACAATGAGCAGTTCTTC.

The gene calls are TRBV5-5 and TRBJ2-7; D perhaps matches TRBD2 (7 bases). V lost 1 base, J lost 3 bases, and 11 bases lay in between. The CDR3 contains 14 residues. Looked up from germline, CDR1 is SGHKS and CDR2 is YYEKEE (reference sequence). The CDR3 bases are TGTGCCAGCAGCTTGCGGGGGGCGGTCTACGAGCAGTACTTC. Translating gives CASSLRGAVYEQYF.

The rearrangement joins TRBV19 to TRBJ2-3, with 7 bases aligning to TRBD1. Trimming removed 3 bases from V and 6 bases from J; junction bases left unmatched: 9. From germline, CDR1 is LNHDA and CDR2 SQIVND (reference sequence). The CDR3 contains 15 residues. This CDR3 reads CASSIEGALLDTQYF. CDR3 DNA sequence: TGTGCCAGTAGTATTGAGGGGGCGCTTCTGGATACGCAGTATTTT. The full variable domain, in which reference TRBV19 and TRBJ2-3 provide the parts outside the CDR3, is DGGITQSPKYLFRKEGQNVTLSCEQNLNHDAMYWYRQDPGQGLRLIYYSQIVNDFQKGDIAEGYSVSREKKESFPLTVTSAQKNPTAFYLCASSIEGALLDTQYFGPGTRLTVL.